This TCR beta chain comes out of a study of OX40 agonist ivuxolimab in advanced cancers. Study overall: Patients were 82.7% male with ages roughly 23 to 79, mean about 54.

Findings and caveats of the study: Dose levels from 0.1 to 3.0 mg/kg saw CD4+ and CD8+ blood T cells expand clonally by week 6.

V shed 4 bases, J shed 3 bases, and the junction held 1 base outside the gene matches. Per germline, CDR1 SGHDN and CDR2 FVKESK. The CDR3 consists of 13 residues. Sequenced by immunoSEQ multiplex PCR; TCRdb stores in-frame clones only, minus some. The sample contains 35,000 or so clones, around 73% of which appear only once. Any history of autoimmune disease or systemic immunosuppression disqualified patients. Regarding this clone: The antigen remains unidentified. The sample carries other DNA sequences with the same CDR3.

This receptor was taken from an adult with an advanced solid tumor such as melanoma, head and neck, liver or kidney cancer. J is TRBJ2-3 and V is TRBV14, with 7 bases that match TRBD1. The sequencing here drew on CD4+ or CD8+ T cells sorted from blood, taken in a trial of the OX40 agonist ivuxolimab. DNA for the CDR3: TGTGCCAGCAGCCTACAGGGGACAGATACGCAGTATTTT. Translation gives CASSLQGTDTQYF.